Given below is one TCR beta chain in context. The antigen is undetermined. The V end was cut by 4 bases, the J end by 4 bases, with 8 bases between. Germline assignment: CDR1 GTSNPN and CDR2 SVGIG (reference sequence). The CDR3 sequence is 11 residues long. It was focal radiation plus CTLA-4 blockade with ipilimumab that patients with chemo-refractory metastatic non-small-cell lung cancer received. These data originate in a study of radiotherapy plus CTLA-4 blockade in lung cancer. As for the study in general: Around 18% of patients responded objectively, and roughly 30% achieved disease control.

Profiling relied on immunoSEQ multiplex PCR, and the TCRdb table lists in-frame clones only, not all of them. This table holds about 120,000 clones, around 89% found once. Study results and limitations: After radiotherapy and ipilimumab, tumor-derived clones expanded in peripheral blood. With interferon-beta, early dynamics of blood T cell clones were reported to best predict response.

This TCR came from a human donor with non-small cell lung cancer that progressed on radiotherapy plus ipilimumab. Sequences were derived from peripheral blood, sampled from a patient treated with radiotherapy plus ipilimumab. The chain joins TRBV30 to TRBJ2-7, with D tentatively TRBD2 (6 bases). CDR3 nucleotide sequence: TGTGCCTGGACTAGCGAATACGAGCAGTACTTC. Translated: CAWTSEYEQYF.